This T cell receptor beta chain was retrieved from a study of blood T cell repertoires in COVID-19 (dated by TCRdb to the early 2020s). The study in broad terms: Collaborator samples came from the United States, Italy and Spain and covered acute and convalescent phases of COVID-19. The material from the prospective study consisted of cDNA or gDNA derived from T cells, B-cell-depleted T cells, or PBMCs. The samples were drawn from two sources: the first 160 participants of the ongoing ImmuneRACE study, and 1,254 subjects contributed by 6 global collaborators. A freely available public database, intended as a resource for researchers studying the immune response to SARS-CoV-2, is where the repertoires were released. Nearly every sample came with metadata listing a de-identified subject ID, COVID-19 status, age in years and sex. Where available, HLA class I and class II types were taken from metadata supplied by the sample provider and were not determined by assay-based typing. Subjects who had been exposed to COVID-19, were actively infected with it, or had recovered from it provided the deeply sampled blood TCRbeta repertoires that made up the dataset. The study at large found these results: The quantity of clinical and demographic metadata differed by source and by participant and was supplied without curation.

The immunoSEQ Assay, a bias-controlled multiplex PCR, was used to amplify TCRbeta CDR3 regions from genomic DNA. In the original analysis: The number of nucleated cells in each sample was estimated from the amplification of reference gene primers within the assay. To quantify the absolute abundance of each unique TCRbeta CDR3 rearrangement, sequence reads were collapsed and filtered. Productive Simpson clonality was computed per sample as the square root of Simpson's diversity index over productive rearrangements. Imported from immuneACCESS, the table was reduced by TCRdb to in-frame sequences with V and J called. These copies leave out some clones; in studies compared against another copy, an unresolved V gene accounts for under half, and the cause of the remainder is not known. V and J calls and clone size are those listed in that table; D and trimming were worked out from the DNA. The sample table shows 65,000 to 75,000 clones, and about 80% are seen once. Clones ranked in the top ten supply about 5% of the sample.

A word on this clone: The specificity of this receptor is unknown. Per-base qualities were not stored, and no clone one base away is much larger.

Each collaborating institution followed its own protocols to collect whole blood in K2EDTA tubes. For TCRbeta analysis, collaborators shipped samples as frozen whole blood, isolated PBMCs, or DNA extracted from either of those sample types. The CDR3 covers 13 residues, taking in both the cysteine and the phenylalanine. Here the CDR3 DNA is all that survives: 39 bases in frame from base 1. CDR1 and CDR2 are read off the germline V gene as SGHTA and FQGTGA. V sheds 5 bases and J sheds 3 bases, leaving 7 bases between their ends. The sequence links TRBV7-3 to TRBJ2-2; a confident D gene designation cannot be given. The clonotype originates from a woman in her fifties or sixties with acute or convalescent COVID-19. Sample: peripheral blood. The CDR3 reads as follows: CASSPGYTGELFF. The DNA sequence is as follows: TGTGCCAGCAGCCCCGGGTACACCGGGGAGCTGTTTTTT.